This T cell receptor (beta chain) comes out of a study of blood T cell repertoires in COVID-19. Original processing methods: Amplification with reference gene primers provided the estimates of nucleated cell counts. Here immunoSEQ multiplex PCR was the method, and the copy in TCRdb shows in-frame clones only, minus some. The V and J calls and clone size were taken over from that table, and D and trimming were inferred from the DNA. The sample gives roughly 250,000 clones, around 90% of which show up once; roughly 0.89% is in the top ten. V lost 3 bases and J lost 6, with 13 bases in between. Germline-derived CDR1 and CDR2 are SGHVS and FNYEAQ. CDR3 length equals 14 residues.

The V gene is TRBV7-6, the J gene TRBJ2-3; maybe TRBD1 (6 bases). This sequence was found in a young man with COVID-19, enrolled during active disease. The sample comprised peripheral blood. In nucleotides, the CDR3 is TGTGCCAGCAGCTTGGGCCAGGGGTGGGATACGCAGTATTTT. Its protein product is CASSLGQGWDTQYF.